Sequencing of this T cell receptor beta chain was carried out in a study of blood T cells in healthy people across ages. Study-level results: Expanded clonotype shifts may have been confounded, as the donors had an unknown CMV status. Strong correlation was found linking TCR beta diversity to naive T cell percentage.

V dropped 2 bases and J dropped 0 bases, with 8 bases sitting between them. The CDR3 has 14 amino acids. Germline values: CDR1 SGHTA, CDR2 FQGNSA. This clonotype was seen many times. Its specificity is not known. Peripheral blood samples of around 9.3 milliliters were drawn from each donor. Per sample, a minimum of 6.5 million PBMCs were isolated. It was with a sample-barcoded 5' primer and a J-beta primer mix that a second PCR of roughly 7 to 11 cycles was run. Using its own MiXCR run on the 5' RACE reads, TCRdb lists one record per CDR3 protein. This sample has fewer than 1,000,000 distinct CDR3 sequences, with roughly 46% found just once.

J is TRBJ2-7 and V is TRBV7-2; weak D call: TRBD1 (5 bases). The specimen was blood. The sequence was collected from a man aged 80 or over in good health. CDR3 residues: CASSLIQDSYEQYF. DNA of the CDR3: TGTGCCAGCAGCTTAATACAGGACTCCTACGAGCAGTACTTC.